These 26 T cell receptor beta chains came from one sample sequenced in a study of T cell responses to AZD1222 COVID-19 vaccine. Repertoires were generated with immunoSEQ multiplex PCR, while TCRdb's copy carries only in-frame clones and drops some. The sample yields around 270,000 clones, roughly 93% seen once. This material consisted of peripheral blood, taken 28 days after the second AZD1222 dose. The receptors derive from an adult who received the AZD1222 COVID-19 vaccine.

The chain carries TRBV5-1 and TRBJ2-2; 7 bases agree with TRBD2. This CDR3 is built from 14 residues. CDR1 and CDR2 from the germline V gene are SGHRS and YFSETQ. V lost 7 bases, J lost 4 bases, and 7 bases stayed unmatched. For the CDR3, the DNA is TGCGCCAGCTGGGATACGGGGGGCACCGGGGAGCTGTTTTTT. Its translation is CASWDTGGTGELFF.

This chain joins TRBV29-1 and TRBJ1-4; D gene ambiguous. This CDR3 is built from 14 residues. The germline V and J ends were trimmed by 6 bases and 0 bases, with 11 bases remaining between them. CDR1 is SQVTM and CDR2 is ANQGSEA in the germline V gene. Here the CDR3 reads CSVVTGTTNEKLFF. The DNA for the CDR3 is TGCAGCGTCGTCACGGGGACAACTAATGAAAAACTGTTTTTT.

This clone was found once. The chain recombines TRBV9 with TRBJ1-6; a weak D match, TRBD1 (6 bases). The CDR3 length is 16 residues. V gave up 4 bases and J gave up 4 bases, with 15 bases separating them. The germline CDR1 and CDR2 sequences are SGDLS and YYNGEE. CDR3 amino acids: CASSPNREMYNSPLHF. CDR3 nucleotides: TGTGCCAGCAGCCCGAACAGGGAAATGTATAATTCACCCCTCCACTTT.

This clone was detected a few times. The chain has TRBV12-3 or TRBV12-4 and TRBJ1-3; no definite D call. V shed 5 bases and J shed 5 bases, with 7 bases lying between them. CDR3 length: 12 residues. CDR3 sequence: CASSQSRNTIYF. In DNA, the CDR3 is TGTGCCAGCAGTCAATCTCGAAACACCATATATTTT.

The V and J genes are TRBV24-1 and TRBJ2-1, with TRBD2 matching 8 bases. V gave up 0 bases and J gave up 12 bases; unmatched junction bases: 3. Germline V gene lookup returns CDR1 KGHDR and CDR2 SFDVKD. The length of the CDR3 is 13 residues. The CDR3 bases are TGTGCCACCAGTGATTTGGCGGGAGGTTGGCAGTTCTTC. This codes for CATSDLAGGWQFF.

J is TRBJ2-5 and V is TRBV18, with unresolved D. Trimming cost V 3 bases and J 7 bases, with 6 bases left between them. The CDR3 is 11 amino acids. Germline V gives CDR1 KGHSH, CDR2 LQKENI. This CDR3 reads CASSPEGTQYF. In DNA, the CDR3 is TGTGCCAGCTCACCGGAAGGGACCCAGTACTTC. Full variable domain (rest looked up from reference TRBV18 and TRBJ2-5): NAGVMQNPRHLVRRRGQEARLRCSPMKGHSHVYWYRQLPEEGLKFMVYLQKENIIDESGMPKERFSAEFPKEGPSILRIQQVVRGDSAAYFCASSPEGTQYFGPGTRLLVL.

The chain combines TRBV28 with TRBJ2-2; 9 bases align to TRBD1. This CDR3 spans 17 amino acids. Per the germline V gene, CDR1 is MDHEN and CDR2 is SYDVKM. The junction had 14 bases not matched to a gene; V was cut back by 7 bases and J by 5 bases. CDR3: CASIAGGTGTRTGELFF. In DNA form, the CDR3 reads TGTGCCAGCATCGCCGGCGGGACAGGGACTCGGACCGGGGAGCTGTTTTTT.

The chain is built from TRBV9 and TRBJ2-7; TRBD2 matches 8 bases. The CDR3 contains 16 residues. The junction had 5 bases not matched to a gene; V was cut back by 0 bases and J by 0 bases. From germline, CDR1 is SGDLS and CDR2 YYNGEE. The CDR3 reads CASSVAPTSGSYEQYF. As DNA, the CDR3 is TGTGCCAGCAGCGTAGCTCCTACTAGCGGCTCCTACGAGCAGTACTTC.

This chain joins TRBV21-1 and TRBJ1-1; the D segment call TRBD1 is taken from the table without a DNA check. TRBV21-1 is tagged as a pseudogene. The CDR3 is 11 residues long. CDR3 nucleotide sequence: TGTGCCAGCAGCAAAGGGCCTGAAGCTTTCTTT. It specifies CASSKGPEAFF.

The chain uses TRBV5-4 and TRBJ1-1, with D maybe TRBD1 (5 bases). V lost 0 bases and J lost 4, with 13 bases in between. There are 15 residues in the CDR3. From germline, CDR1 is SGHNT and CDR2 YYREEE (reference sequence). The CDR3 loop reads CASSLDAGPSTEAFF. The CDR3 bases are TGTGCCAGCAGCTTGGATGCGGGGCCCAGCACTGAAGCTTTCTTT.

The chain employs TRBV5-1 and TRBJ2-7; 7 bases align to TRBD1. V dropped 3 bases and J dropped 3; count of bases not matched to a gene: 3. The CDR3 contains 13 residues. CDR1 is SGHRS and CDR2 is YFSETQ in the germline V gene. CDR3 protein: CASSSRTGYEQYF. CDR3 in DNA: TGCGCCAGCAGCTCAAGGACAGGCTACGAGCAGTACTTC.

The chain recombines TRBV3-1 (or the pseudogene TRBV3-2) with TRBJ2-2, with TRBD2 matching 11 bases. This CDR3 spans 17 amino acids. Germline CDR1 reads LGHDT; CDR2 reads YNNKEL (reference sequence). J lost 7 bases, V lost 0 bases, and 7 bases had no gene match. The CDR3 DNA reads TGTGCCAGCAGCCAAGAGTCTAGCGGGGGGTATGGCGGGGAGCTGTTTTTT. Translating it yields CASSQESSGGYGGELFF.

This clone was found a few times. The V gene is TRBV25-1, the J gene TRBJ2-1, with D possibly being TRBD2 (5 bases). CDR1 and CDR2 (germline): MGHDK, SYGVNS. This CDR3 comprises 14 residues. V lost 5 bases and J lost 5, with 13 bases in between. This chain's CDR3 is CASSQVGADNEQFF. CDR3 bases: TGTGCCAGCAGTCAAGTGGGAGCGGACAATGAGCAGTTCTTC.

This CDR3 is CASSLWRQEPSGNTIYF. CDR3 bases: TGTGCCAGCAGCCTCTGGAGACAGGAGCCCTCTGGAAACACCATATATTTT. This chain connects TRBV3-1 (or the pseudogene TRBV3-2) to TRBJ1-3; a weak D match, TRBD1 (6 bases). This CDR3 is built from 17 residues. V shed 4 bases and J shed 0 bases, with 16 bases lying between them. Germline assignment: CDR1 LGHDT and CDR2 YNNKEL (reference sequence).

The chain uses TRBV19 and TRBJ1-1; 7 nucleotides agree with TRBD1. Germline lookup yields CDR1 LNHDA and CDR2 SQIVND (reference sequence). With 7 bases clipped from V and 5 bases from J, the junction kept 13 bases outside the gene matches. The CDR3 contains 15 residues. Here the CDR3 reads CASTSGGSIKTEAFF. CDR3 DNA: TGTGCCAGTACTTCAGGGGGATCGATCAAAACTGAAGCTTTCTTT.

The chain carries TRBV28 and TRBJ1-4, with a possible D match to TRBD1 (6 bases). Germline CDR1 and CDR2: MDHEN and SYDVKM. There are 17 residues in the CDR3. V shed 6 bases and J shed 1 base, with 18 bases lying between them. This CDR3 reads CASSLLLTGKTNEKLFF. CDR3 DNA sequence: TGTGCCAGCAGCTTACTCCTTACAGGGAAAACTAATGAAAAACTGTTTTTT.

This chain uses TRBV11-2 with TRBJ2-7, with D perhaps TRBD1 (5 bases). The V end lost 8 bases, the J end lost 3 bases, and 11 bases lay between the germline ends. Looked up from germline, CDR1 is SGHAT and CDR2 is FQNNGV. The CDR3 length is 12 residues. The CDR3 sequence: CASRTGIYEQYF. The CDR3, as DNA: TGTGCCAGCCGAACAGGAATCTACGAGCAGTACTTC.

The CDR3 bases are TGCGCCAGCAGCCAAGGTCTCCAGATTCGTTTGGATTCACCCCTCCACTTT. Translating gives CASSQGLQIRLDSPLHF. V is TRBV4-1 and J is TRBJ1-6; no clear D. With 1 base removed from V and 8 bases from J, the gap between germline ends came to 18 bases. There are 17 residues in the CDR3. Germline V gene sequence: CDR1 MGHRA, CDR2 YSYEKL.

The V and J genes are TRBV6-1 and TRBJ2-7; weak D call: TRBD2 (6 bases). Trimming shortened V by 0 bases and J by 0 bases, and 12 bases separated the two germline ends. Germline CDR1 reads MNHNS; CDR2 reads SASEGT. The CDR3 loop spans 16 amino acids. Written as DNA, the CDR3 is TGTGCCAGCAGTGAAGCGCGGAGGGCCCTCTCCTACGAGCAGTACTTC. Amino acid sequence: CASSEARRALSYEQYF.

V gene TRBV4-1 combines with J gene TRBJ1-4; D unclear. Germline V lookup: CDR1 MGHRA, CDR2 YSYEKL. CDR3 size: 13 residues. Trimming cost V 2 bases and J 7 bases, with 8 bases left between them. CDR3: CASSQRSAEKLFF. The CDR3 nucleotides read TGCGCCAGCAGCCAAAGGTCGGCTGAAAAACTGTTTTTT.

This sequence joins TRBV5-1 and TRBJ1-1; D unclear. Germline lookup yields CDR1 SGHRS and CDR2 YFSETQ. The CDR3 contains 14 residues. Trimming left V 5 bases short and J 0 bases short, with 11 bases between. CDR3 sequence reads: CASRSTVVNTEAFF. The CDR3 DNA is TGCGCCAGCAGATCTACAGTTGTGAACACTGAAGCTTTCTTT.

The CDR3 reads CASSQDRDYGYTF. CDR3 bases: TGTGCCAGCAGCCAAGACAGGGACTATGGCTACACCTTC. This rearrangement joins TRBV14 to TRBJ1-2; weak D call: TRBD1 (5 bases). Germline-derived CDR1 and CDR2 are SGHDN and FVKESK. The CDR3 covers 13 residues. V was shortened by 0 bases and J by 3 bases, with 5 bases between the two germline ends.

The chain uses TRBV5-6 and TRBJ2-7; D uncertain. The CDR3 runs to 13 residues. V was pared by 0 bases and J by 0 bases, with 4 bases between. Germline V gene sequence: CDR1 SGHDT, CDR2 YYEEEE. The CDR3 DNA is TGTGCCAGCAGCTTGGACAACTCCTACGAGCAGTACTTC. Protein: CASSLDNSYEQYF.

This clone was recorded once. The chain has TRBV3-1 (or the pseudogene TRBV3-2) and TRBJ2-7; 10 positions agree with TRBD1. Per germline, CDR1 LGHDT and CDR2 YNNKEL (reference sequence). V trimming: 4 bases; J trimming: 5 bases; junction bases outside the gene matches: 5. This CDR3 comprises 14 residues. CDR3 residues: CASSLGQGGHEQYF. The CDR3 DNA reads TGTGCCAGCAGCCTCGGACAGGGGGGCCACGAGCAGTACTTC.

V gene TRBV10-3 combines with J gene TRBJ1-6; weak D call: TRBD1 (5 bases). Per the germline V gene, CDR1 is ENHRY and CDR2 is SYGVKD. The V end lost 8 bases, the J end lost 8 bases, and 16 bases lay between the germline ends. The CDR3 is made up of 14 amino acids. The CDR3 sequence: CAIAAGIIDSPLHF. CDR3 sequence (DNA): TGTGCCATCGCGGCAGGGATTATTGATTCACCCCTCCACTTT.

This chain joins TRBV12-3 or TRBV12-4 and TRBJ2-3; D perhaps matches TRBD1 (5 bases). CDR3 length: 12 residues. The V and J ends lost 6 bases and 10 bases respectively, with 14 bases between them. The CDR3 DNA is TGTGCCAGCAGCCACCCCCCAGGGCCGCAGTATTTT. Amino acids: CASSHPPGPQYF.